The 6 T cell receptor beta chains listed next were all sequenced from one sample in a study of control samples from healthy donors and cancer patients. Clones were read by immunoSEQ multiplex PCR, and TCRdb kept only the in-frame ones, dropping some. The table lists about 48,000 clones, over 85% of them singletons. The sample taken for sequencing was PBMCs. These receptors originate from a woman between 45 and 60 years old with head and neck cancer.

The chain combines TRBV29-1 with TRBJ1-5; no reliable D call. The CDR3 length is 13 residues. V dropped 4 bases and J dropped 3 bases, with 10 bases sitting between them. The germline V gene has CDR1 SQVTM and CDR2 ANQGSEA. CDR3 residues: CSVVGQNNQPQHF. The CDR3 DNA reads as TGCAGCGTTGTAGGGCAGAACAATCAGCCCCAGCATTTT. Supplemented by reference TRBV29-1 and TRBJ1-5, the full variable domain reads SAVISQKPSRDICQRGTSLTIQCQVDSQVTMMFWYRQQPGQSLTLIATANQGSEATYESGFVIDKFPISRPNLTFSTLTVSNMSPEDSSIYLCSVVGQNNQPQHFGDGTRLSIL.

The chain has TRBV12-5 and TRBJ2-2, with a weak D call TRBD1 (5 bases). V was trimmed by 4 bases and J by 0 bases, leaving 12 bases between them. The germline gives CDR1 LGHNT, CDR2 FRNRAP. CDR3 length: 16 amino acids. The CDR3, as DNA: TGTGCTAGTGGTTACAGGTACCGCGCGAACACCGGGGAGCTGTTTTTT. It is translated as CASGYRYRANTGELFF.

V and J are TRBV10-2 and TRBJ1-5; D is ambiguous. V was trimmed by 0 bases and J by 0 bases, leaving 15 bases between them. The CDR3 has 18 amino acids. Germline V CDR1 and CDR2: WSHSY, SAAADI. The DNA of the CDR3 is TGCGCCAGCAGTGAGTCGTCCGGACCTCTCCCTAGCAATCAGCCCCAGCATTTT. It translates to CASSESSGPLPSNQPQHF.

The chain has TRBV2 and TRBJ2-3, with a weak D call TRBD2 (6 bases). V was clipped by 10 bases and J by 5 bases, with 13 bases between them. Per the germline V gene, CDR1 is SNHLY and CDR2 is FYNNEI. This CDR3 spans 12 amino acids. The CDR3, as DNA: TGTGCCACCGGGACTTGGGGAGATACGCAGTATTTT. It yields the protein CATGTWGDTQYF.

The rearrangement uses TRBV5-1 and TRBJ1-3; D gene unclear. V shed 4 bases and J shed 3 bases, with 17 bases lying between them. The germline V gene has CDR1 SGHRS and CDR2 YFSETQ. There are 16 residues in the CDR3. In DNA form, the CDR3 reads TGCGCCAGCAGCCCGACCCCTACGTCGGGTGGAAACACCATATATTTT. Its protein product is CASSPTPTSGGNTIYF.

The chain couples TRBV30 to TRBJ1-4, with TRBD1 as a possible D gene (5 bases). The V end was cut by 3 bases, the J end by 0 bases, with 23 bases between. This CDR3 contains 19 residues. Germline V gene lookup returns CDR1 GTSNPN and CDR2 SVGIG (reference sequence). CDR3 residues: CAWRDRGCEGVATNEKLFF. The CDR3 coding sequence is TGTGCCTGGAGGGACCGGGGCTGCGAAGGGGTTGCAACTAATGAAAAACTGTTTTTT.